The source of this TCR beta chain is a study of blood T cells in healthy people across ages. The authors ran a second PCR of about 7 to 11 cycles using a sample-barcoded 5' primer and a J-beta primer mix. TCRdb called the 5' RACE reads again in MiXCR, with one record for every CDR3 protein. The sample lists around 1.7 million distinct CDR3 sequences, over 25% occurring once. V was clipped by 5 bases and J by 4 bases; unmatched bases: 9. Germline lookup yields CDR1 SGHRS and CDR2 YFSETQ. The CDR3 runs to 15 residues. In its sample, this clonotype was seen a few times. Its cognate antigen is unknown. Findings and limits, study-wide: The long-lived group displayed more naive CD4+ cells, plus higher diversity, than the aged donors did. Reliance upon unsorted PBMCs precluded definitive naive versus antigen-experienced comparison. Strong correlation existed between TCR beta diversity and naive T cell percentage.

Sequencing was done on a sample of blood. The J gene is TRBJ2-1, the V gene TRBV5-1, with 7 bases fitting TRBD2. This receptor was identified in a woman younger than 45 in good health. The CDR3 DNA sequence: TGCGCCAGCAGTCCCGGGACTACCACTTACAATGAGCAGTTCTTC. It specifies CASSPGTTTYNEQFF.